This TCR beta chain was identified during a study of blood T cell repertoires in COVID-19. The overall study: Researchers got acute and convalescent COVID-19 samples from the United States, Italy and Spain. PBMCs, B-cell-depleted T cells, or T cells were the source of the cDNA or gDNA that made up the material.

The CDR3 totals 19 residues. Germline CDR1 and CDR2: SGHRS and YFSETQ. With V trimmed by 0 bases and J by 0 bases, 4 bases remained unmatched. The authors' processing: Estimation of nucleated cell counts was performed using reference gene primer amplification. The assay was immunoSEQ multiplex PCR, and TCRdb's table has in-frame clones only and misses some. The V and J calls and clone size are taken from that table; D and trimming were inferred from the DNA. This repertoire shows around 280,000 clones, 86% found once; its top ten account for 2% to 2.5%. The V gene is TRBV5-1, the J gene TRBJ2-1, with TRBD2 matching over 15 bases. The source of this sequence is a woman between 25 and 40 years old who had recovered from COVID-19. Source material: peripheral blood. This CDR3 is CASSLAGLAGGSSYNEQFF. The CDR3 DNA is TGCGCCAGCAGCTTGGCGGGACTAGCGGGGGGAAGCTCCTACAATGAGCAGTTCTTC.